The 27 T cell receptor beta chains below were found in one sample sequenced in a study of prognosis after radiotherapy for stage I lung cancer. Genomic DNA was subjected to two-round multiplex PCR for amplification of TCR beta CDR3. Primers specific to each TRBV and TRBJ gene were used in first-round PCR. One entry per CDR3 protein results from TCRdb running MiXCR on the multiplex PCR reads. The sample records about 26,000 distinct CDR3 sequences, about 30% being singletons. Sequenced material: PBMCs, taken before or after stereotactic body radiation therapy (not recorded which). These receptors came from a donor over 45 with non-small cell lung cancer.

Ten or more counts support this clonotype. V usage is TRBV4-1 and J usage is TRBJ2-5, with a weak D call TRBD2 (5 bases). Germline-derived CDR1 and CDR2 are MGHRA and YSYEKL. This CDR3 comprises 15 residues. The V end lost 0 bases, the J end lost 2 bases, and 10 bases lay between the germline ends. CDR3 nucleotide sequence: TGCGCCAGCAGCCAAGATCAACGGGGACAAGAGACCCAGTACTTC. Amino acids: CASSQDQRGQETQYF.

Worth noting for this clonotype: Sequence at one end of the junction differs from germline and may be a read error. In DNA form, the CDR3 reads TGCGCCAGCAGCTTGGCGTCAGGGGGCTCTGTAAACACCATATATTTT. It encodes CASSLASGGSVNTIYF. V and J are TRBV5-1 and TRBJ1-3; 8 nucleotides align to TRBD1. Germline CDR1 reads SGHRS; CDR2 reads YFSETQ. This CDR3 spans 16 amino acids.

V gene TRBV7-9 combines with J gene TRBJ2-2, with unresolved D. The V end lost 0 bases, the J end lost 4 bases, and 12 bases lay between the germline ends. Germline V gene data show CDR1 as SEHNR and CDR2 as FQNEAQ (reference sequence). The CDR3 covers 16 residues. The CDR3 DNA is TGTGCCAGCAGCTTAGCGGTAGGAGTGAGCACCGGGGAGCTGTTTTTT. Translating it yields CASSLAVGVSTGELFF.

At least ten counts were recorded for this clonotype. The V call is TRBV5-5, the J call TRBJ2-5; TRBD1 matches 7 bases. The CDR3 runs 15 residues. V trimming: 4 bases; J trimming: 2 bases; junction bases outside the gene matches: 8. The germline V gene encodes CDR1 SGHKS and CDR2 YYEKEE (reference sequence). CDR3 bases: TGTGCCAGCAGCCGCGGACCGGGACAGCAAGAGACCCAGTACTTC. Amino acids: CASSRGPGQQETQYF. The whole variable domain, remainder taken from reference TRBV5-5 and TRBJ2-5, is DAGVTQSPTHLIKTRGQQVTLRCSPISGHKSVSWYQQVLGQGPQFIFQYYEKEERGRGNFPDRFSARQFPNYSSELNVNALLLGDSALYLCASSRGPGQQETQYFGPGTRLLVL.

This clonotype was counted many times. This chain joins TRBV9 and TRBJ1-2; TRBD1 matches at 7 bases. CDR1 is SGDLS, CDR2 YYNGEE, per germline. The length of the CDR3 is 14 residues. J was trimmed by 5 bases and V by 4 bases; bases with no gene match: 8. CDR3 nucleotides: TGTGCCAGCAGCCCCTCCACAGGGGAATATGGCTACACCTTC. Protein product: CASSPSTGEYGYTF.

Note on this clonotype: A far larger clone differs by one base, so this is likely a read error. This rearrangement joins TRBV5-1 to TRBJ1-6; D is possibly TRBD1 (5 bases). CDR1 is SGHRS, CDR2 YFSETQ, per germline. The length of the CDR3 is 15 residues. The CDR3 reads CVSSPTAGGNSPLHF. The CDR3 DNA is TGTGTCAGCAGCCCCACAGCCGGGGGTAATTCACCCCTCCACTTT.

This clonotype was found many times. This rearrangement joins TRBV6-1 to TRBJ2-7; 9 nucleotides align to TRBD1. V gave up 5 bases and J gave up 5 bases; unmatched junction bases: 7. Germline V CDR1 and CDR2: MNHNS, SASEGT. The CDR3 sequence is 14 residues long. The CDR3 here is CASSNGQGYDEQYF. The CDR3 DNA reads TGTGCCAGCAGTAACGGACAGGGGTACGACGAGCAGTACTTC.

This clonotype has more than one count but fewer than ten. The chain links TRBV18 to TRBJ2-1; D gene ambiguous. Germline V gene sequence: CDR1 KGHSH, CDR2 LQKENI. The CDR3 totals 15 residues. V lost 0 bases and J lost 4, with 10 bases in between. DNA for the CDR3: TGTGCCAGCTCACCACCCTCCCGTGTATACAATGAGCAGTTCTTC. Protein: CASSPPSRVYNEQFF. The entire variable domain, with the rest obtained from reference TRBV18 and TRBJ2-1, is as follows: NAGVMQNPRHLVRRRGQEARLRCSPMKGHSHVYWYRQLPEEGLKFMVYLQKENIIDESGMPKERFSAEFPKEGPSILRIQQVVRGDSAAYFCASSPPSRVYNEQFFGPGTRLTVL.

This clonotype was detected a few times. A much larger clone lies a single base off, so this may be a read error. The rearrangement links TRBV6-2 or TRBV6-3 to TRBJ2-1, with 9 nucleotides matching TRBD1. The V gene end was trimmed by 7 bases and the J gene end by 5 bases; junction bases not matched to a gene: 9. The length of the CDR3 is 15 residues. CDR1 and CDR2 (germline): MNHEY, SVGEGT. The chain's CDR3 is CASIPGQGRNNEQFF. CDR3 sequence (DNA): TGTGCCAGCATCCCGGGACAGGGTCGTAACAATGAGCAGTTCTTC.

This clonotype was counted many times. The chain joins TRBV28 to TRBJ2-4; the D gene is possibly TRBD2 (6 bases). CDR1 is MDHEN, CDR2 SYDVKM, per germline. The CDR3 loop spans 15 amino acids. V was pared by 6 bases and J by 0 bases, with 12 bases between. DNA for the CDR3: TGTGCCAGCAGGCCTCCGGGACTAGCCAAAAACATTCAGTACTTC. Translation gives CASRPPGLAKNIQYF.

Ten or more counts support this clonotype. The rearrangement uses TRBV7-9 and TRBJ2-1, with TRBD2 as a possible D gene (5 bases). The CDR3 is 13 amino acids. V gave up 6 bases and J gave up 8 bases, with 14 bases separating them. Germline loops: CDR1 SEHNR, CDR2 FQNEAQ (reference sequence). CDR3 DNA sequence: TGTGCCAGCAGGCGGGCCCCCATCGATGAGCAGTTCTTC. The encoded protein is CASRRAPIDEQFF.

This clonotype was picked up many times. The chain is built from TRBV27 and TRBJ1-5; the match to TRBD1 covers 7 bases. V was clipped by 3 bases and J by 8 bases; unmatched bases: 19. Germline V CDR1 and CDR2: MNHEY, SMNVEV (reference sequence). The CDR3 has 18 amino acids. CDR3 sequence (DNA): TGTGCCAGCAGTTTGCGACAGGGCTCCATCCACCGAGGGGAGCCCCAGCATTTT. Protein: CASSLRQGSIHRGEPQHF.

The chain recombines TRBV6-2 or TRBV6-3 with TRBJ1-3; D might be TRBD1 (6 bases). CDR3 length: 15 amino acids. V was clipped by 0 bases and J by 8 bases, with 14 bases between them. The V gene's germline CDR1 is MNHEY and CDR2 SVGEGT. CDR3 DNA sequence: TGTGCCAGCAGTTACTCGAGCCAGGGGCGGCACACCATATATTTT. Protein product: CASSYSSQGRHTIYF.

This clonotype was detected many times. The J gene is TRBJ2-5, the V gene TRBV11-3; D remains ambiguous. Trimming removed 1 base from V and 1 base from J, with 1 base in between. This CDR3 has 12 residues. Germline values: CDR1 SGHNT, CDR2 YENEEA. CDR3 sequence reads: CASSLGQETQYF. CDR3 DNA: TGTGCCAGCAGCTTAGGCCAAGAGACCCAGTACTTC.

This sequence joins TRBV15 and TRBJ1-1; maybe TRBD1 (5 bases). V was pared by 2 bases and J by 4 bases, with 11 bases between. The CDR3 extends over 14 amino acids. Germline V gives CDR1 LNHNV, CDR2 YYDKDF (reference sequence). CDR3 sequence reads: CATSRLTGGTEAFF. Here the CDR3 DNA reads TGTGCCACCAGCAGACTCACCGGGGGCACTGAAGCTTTCTTT.

This clonotype was counted ten times or more. The V and J genes are TRBV6-1 and TRBJ1-5; D is unresolved. V lost 0 bases, J lost 3 bases, and 12 bases lay in between. The CDR3 sequence is 16 residues long. Germline V gives CDR1 MNHNS, CDR2 SASEGT. The CDR3 loop reads CASSEANMGYNQPQHF. The CDR3 region has the DNA TGTGCCAGCAGTGAAGCTAATATGGGCTACAATCAGCCCCAGCATTTT.

The V call is TRBV5-1, the J call TRBJ1-2; D perhaps matches TRBD1 (6 bases). Germline-derived CDR1 and CDR2 are SGHRS and YFSETQ. Trimming took off 4 bases at V and 8 bases at J, with 12 bases between the two ends. CDR3 length: 12 amino acids. The CDR3 region has the DNA TGCGCCAGCAGCCCCCAGGGGAAGGGCTACACCTTC. As protein: CASSPQGKGYTF.

This chain uses TRBV6-1 with TRBJ2-7; possibly TRBD1 for D (5 bases). Germline V gene lookup returns CDR1 MNHNS and CDR2 SASEGT. CDR3 length equals 14 residues. V was shortened by 1 base and J by 7 bases, with 14 bases between the two germline ends. The CDR3 is CASSEGQGWREQYF. CDR3 in DNA: TGTGCCAGCAGTGAAGGGCAGGGATGGAGAGAGCAGTACTTC.

This clonotype has ten or more counts. The chain couples TRBV4-2 to TRBJ2-7, with D unresolved. Trimming removed 2 bases at V and 3 bases at J, with 11 bases between. Germline V lookup: CDR1 LGHNA, CDR2 YNFKEQ. The CDR3 is 14 residues long. The CDR3 DNA is TGTGCCAGCAGCCAATACCGTTATGGCTACGAGCAGTACTTC. Amino acids: CASSQYRYGYEQYF.

In its sample, this clonotype was seen many times. The rearrangement links TRBV18 to TRBJ1-1; possibly TRBD1 for D (6 bases). The ends were cut back, 6 bases at V and 3 bases at J, with 14 bases in the middle. Germline V gives CDR1 KGHSH, CDR2 LQKENI. The CDR3 length is 14 residues. CDR3: CASSGGGRHTEAFF. CDR3 nucleotide sequence: TGTGCCAGCTCCGGGGGGGGCAGGCACACTGAAGCTTTCTTT.

Concerning this clonotype itself: A much more abundant neighbour one base away suggests this may be a read error. The V call is TRBV30, the J call TRBJ1-4; the D gene is possibly TRBD1 (5 bases). The CDR3 contains 14 residues. Germline V CDR1 and CDR2: GTSNPN, SVGIG (reference sequence). The CDR3 protein is CARSMGRLATQLFF. In DNA, the CDR3 is TGTGCCCGGAGCATGGGGCGTCTCGCTACCCAACTGTTTTTT.

This clonotype was recorded many times. V is TRBV4-1 and J is TRBJ2-1; 8 bases align to TRBD1. With 4 bases clipped from V and 0 bases from J, the junction kept 5 bases outside the gene matches. The germline V gene has CDR1 MGHRA and CDR2 YSYEKL. This CDR3 is built from 16 residues. The CDR3 spells CASSLLGTGSYNEQFF. DNA for the CDR3: TGCGCCAGCAGCCTATTAGGGACAGGCTCCTACAATGAGCAGTTCTTC.

This clonotype showed up many times. This chain's CDR3 is CASSEGVSQHF. The DNA for the CDR3 is TGTGCCAGCAGTGAAGGAGTATCCCAGCATTTT. V usage is TRBV2 and J usage is TRBJ1-5; D ambiguous. CDR1 is SNHLY and CDR2 is FYNNEI in the germline V gene. The length of the CDR3 is 11 residues. Trimming took off 1 base at V and 11 bases at J, with 6 bases between the two ends.

The chain joins TRBV10-3 to TRBJ2-7, with 10 nucleotides matching TRBD1. Germline values: CDR1 ENHRY, CDR2 SYGVKD. The J segment lost 8 bases and the V segment lost 0 bases, leaving 7 bases of the junction unmatched. This CDR3 contains 15 residues. CDR3 residues: CAISESKRTGGKQYF. The CDR3 DNA reads as TGTGCCATCAGTGAGTCGAAAAGGACAGGGGGAAAGCAGTACTTC.

This clonotype was detected ten times or more. This chain connects TRBV4-1 to TRBJ1-3; D is unclear. Germline V gene lookup returns CDR1 MGHRA and CDR2 YSYEKL. V lost 3 bases to trimming and J lost 0 bases, with 12 bases between them. CDR3 length equals 16 residues. The CDR3 nucleotides read TGCGCCAGCAGCCAGGTCCGGGTAATCTCTGGAAACACCATATATTTT. Protein product: CASSQVRVISGNTIYF.

This clonotype was picked up many times. The chain carries TRBV24-1 and TRBJ2-1; D remains unclear. The CDR3 length is 13 residues. Trimming took 2 bases from V and 7 from J, leaving 8 bases between them. Germline values: CDR1 KGHDR, CDR2 SFDVKD. The CDR3 DNA reads TGTGCCACCAGTGATTCGTTACTGAATGAGCAGTTCTTC. This encodes CATSDSLLNEQFF.

This clonotype was counted at least ten times. The chain employs TRBV4-1 and TRBJ2-3; the match to TRBD1 covers 7 bases. The CDR3 is 16 amino acids. The germline CDR1 and CDR2 sequences are MGHRA and YSYEKL. V dropped 3 bases and J dropped 2; count of bases not matched to a gene: 8. The CDR3 nucleotides are TGCGCCAGCAGCCAGACCACAGGGGTGGACACAGATACGCAGTATTTT. Translation gives CASSQTTGVDTDTQYF.